The entry below gives a single T cell receptor (beta chain) sequence along with its context. The antigen is undetermined. This specimen includes other DNA sequences encoding the same CDR3. The data were obtained in a study of shared clonotypes between healthy human individuals. Overall study: For every donor, three CD4 naive, three CD4 memory, two CD8 naive and one CD8 memory plates were used. Study-wide findings and caveats: Among donors, clonotype sharing was expected to be affected by sequencing depth.

Healthy HIV-negative adults without recent acute infections or vaccinations served as donors. The method was immunoSEQ multiplex PCR; TCRdb's version includes in-frame clones alone and lacks a portion of them. The sample has a few million clones, over 85% seen once. Trimming pared 2 bases from V and 0 bases from J, leaving 6 bases between. The V gene's germline CDR1 is SGHRS and CDR2 YFSETQ. This CDR3 has 15 residues. This clonotype was sampled from a man aged 18 to 29 in good health. The chain is built from TRBV5-1 and TRBJ2-6; the D gene is possibly TRBD1 (5 bases). Sequencing input: naive CD4+ T cells sorted from blood. Subset here: CD45RA+ positively selected. The CDR3 bases are TGCGCCAGCAGCTTCGACAGCTCTGGGGCCAACGTCCTGACTTTC. Translated, it gives CASSFDSSGANVLTF.